These 3 T cell receptor beta chains originate from one sample sequenced in a study of human T cells and chemical hapten exposure. As for time point: pre-sensitization, week 0. Indicated treatment: therapeutic diphenylcyclopropenone sensitization with weekly scalp DPC. In TCRdb, the RACE reads were re-called with MiXCR into one record per CDR3 protein. The sample has 60,000 to 70,000 distinct CDR3 sequences; approximately 11% are singletons. The specimen comprised whole blood, sampled in connection with sensitization to the hapten diphenylcyclopropenone (DPC). Receptors originate from a woman between 50 and 59 years old with alopecia areata. Some clones in this sample may be carry-over from other donors' samples.

This clonotype was observed a few times. This chain joins TRBV7-2 and TRBJ1-2; no definite D call. The V end was cut by 0 bases, the J end by 5 bases, with 10 bases between. Germline V gene sequence: CDR1 SGHTA, CDR2 FQGNSA. The CDR3 is 14 amino acids. CDR3 sequence (DNA): TGTGCCAGCAGCTTAGCTGCAGGTACTTATGGCTACACCTTC. This sequence encodes CASSLAAGTYGYTF.

This clonotype has a handful of counts. This chain joins TRBV20-1 and TRBJ1-3; D gene uncertain. With 1 base removed from V and 4 bases from J, the gap between germline ends came to 8 bases. Germline lookup yields CDR1 DFQATT and CDR2 SNEGSKA (reference sequence). The CDR3 loop spans 13 amino acids. The CDR3 coding sequence is TGCAGTGCTAGAGTGGGTCCGGGAAACACCATATATTTT. Its translation is CSARVGPGNTIYF.

This clonotype showed up just a few times. The gene calls are TRBV30 and TRBJ2-7; possibly TRBD2 for D (5 bases). This CDR3 is 14 amino acids long. Germline values: CDR1 GTSNPN, CDR2 SVGIG (reference sequence). Trimming stripped 0 bases from V and 5 bases from J, with 14 bases between. The CDR3 region is CAWSVSPAGDEQYF. The DNA of the CDR3 is TGTGCCTGGAGTGTGTCCCCCGCGGGCGACGAGCAGTACTTC.